This T cell receptor (beta chain) was observed in a study of T cells in Graves' hyperthyroidism and ophthalmopathy. Study-level points and caveats: Ophthalmopathy was identified by the model a median 6.5 months ahead of onset. Researchers report that a 13 V-J model separated ophthalmopathy from stable hyperthyroidism.

The CDR3 totals 14 residues. CDR1 and CDR2 (germline): SGDLS, YYNGEE. V lost 3 bases to trimming and J lost 5 bases; unmatched junction nucleotides: 3. Exclusion criteria comprised uncontrolled infection, other autoimmune disease, pregnancy or lactation. This sample holds PBMCs from under 11 ml fresh peripheral blood. Concerning this clonotype itself: Its antigen is still unknown.

Template material for amplifying TCR beta CDR3 regions consisted of RNA transcripts. The HTBI primer set drove a first-round RT-PCR of the TCR CDR3. A single record per CDR3 protein comes from TCRdb applying MiXCR to the multiplex PCR reads. The top ten clones hold approximately 7.8% of a sample with about 290,000 distinct CDR3 sequences, more than 10% of them seen once. The chain has TRBV9 and TRBJ2-1; TRBD2 agrees at 9 bases. Material: blood. The sequence derives from a woman aged 30 to 39 with Graves' hyperthyroidism that later progressed to Graves' ophthalmopathy. The DNA of the CDR3 is TGTGCCAGCAGCGGACTAGCGGATAACAATGAGCAGTTCTTC. Amino acids: CASSGLADNNEQFF.